This TCR beta chain was recovered during a study of metastatic and nonmetastatic thyroid tumors. CDR1 is SGHVS, CDR2 FNYEAQ, per germline. The CDR3 contains 13 residues. V lost 3 bases to trimming and J lost 10 bases, with 13 bases between them. This clone was picked up many times. TCRdb reanalyzed the PCR reads with MiXCR. In the table there are under 15,000 clones, 26% of which are singletons. No patient received treatment before thyroid surgery. The sequence was collected from a female donor with papillary thyroid cancer or a benign thyroid nodule (not recorded which). Some clones in this sample may be carry-over from other donors' samples. The sample comprised tumor tissue. V is TRBV7-6 and J is TRBJ2-1; possibly TRBD2 for D (5 bases). CDR3 region: CASSFGGFSEQFF. CDR3 sequence (DNA): TGTGCCAGCAGCTTTGGAGGTTTTTCGGAGCAGTTCTTC.